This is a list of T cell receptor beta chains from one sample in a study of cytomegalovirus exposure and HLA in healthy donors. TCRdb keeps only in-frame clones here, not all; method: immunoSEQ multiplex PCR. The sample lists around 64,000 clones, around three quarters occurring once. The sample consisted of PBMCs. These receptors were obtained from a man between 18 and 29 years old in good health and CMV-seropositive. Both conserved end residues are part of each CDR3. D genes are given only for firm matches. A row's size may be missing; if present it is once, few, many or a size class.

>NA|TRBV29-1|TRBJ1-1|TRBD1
TGCAGCGCTGATACAGGGGAGGTCACTGAAGCTTTCTTT
CSADTGEVTEAFF
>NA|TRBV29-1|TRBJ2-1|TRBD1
TGCAGCGCAACCGGGACAGGGGGCTACAATGAGCAGTTCTTC
CSATGTGGYNEQFF
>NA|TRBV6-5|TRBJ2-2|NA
TGTGCCAGCCATAAGGGGCTGAACACCGGGGAGCTGTTTTTT
CASHKGLNTGELFF
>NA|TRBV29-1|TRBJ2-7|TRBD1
TGCAGCGTACGCCAGGGGGCAGGGTACGAGCAGTGCTTC
CSVRQGAGYEQCF
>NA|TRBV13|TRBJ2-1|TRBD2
TGTGCCAGCAGCTTACTAGCGGGAGGGCGTAATGAGCAGTTCTTC
CASSLLAGGRNEQFF
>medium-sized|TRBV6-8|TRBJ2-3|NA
TGTGCCAGCAGTTACTGTCCGGGGTATAGCACAGATACGCAGTATTTT
CASSYCPGYSTDTQYF
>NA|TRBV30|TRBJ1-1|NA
TGTGCCTGGATGCGGGCCCCGAACACTGAAGCTTTCTTT
CAWMRAPNTEAFF
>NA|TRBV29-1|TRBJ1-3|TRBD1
TGCAGCACCCTCCACGGGGGGACAGGGGCCCGAGCATTAAACACCATATATTTT
CSTLHGGTGARALNTIYF
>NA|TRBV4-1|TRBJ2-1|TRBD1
TGCGCCAGCAGCCAAGAAGTACAGGGGCCGGCTATCTTTGATGAGCAGTTCTTC
CASSQEVQGPAIFDEQFF
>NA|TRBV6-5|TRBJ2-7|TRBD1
TGTGCCAGCAGAACGACAGGGACCTACGAGCAGTACTTC
CASRTTGTYEQYF
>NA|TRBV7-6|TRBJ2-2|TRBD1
TGTGCCAGCAAGACTACAGGGGGCATCGACACCGGGGAGCTGTTTTTT
CASKTTGGIDTGELFF
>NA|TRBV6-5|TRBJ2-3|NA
TGTGCCAGCTCCCGGACAGCAATCGCAGATACGCAGTATTTT
CASSRTAIADTQYF
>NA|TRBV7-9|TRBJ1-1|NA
TGTGCCAGCAGCTTCCCAGGGAACACTGAAGCTTTCTTT
CASSFPGNTEAFF
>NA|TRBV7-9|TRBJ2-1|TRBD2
TGTGCCAGCAGCTTAGCGGGCGGGGGGGCTATTAATGAGCAGTTCTTC
CASSLAGGGAINEQFF
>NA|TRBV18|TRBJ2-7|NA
TGTGCCAGCTCACCAAGAGAAGGGGAGGACGAGCAGTACTTC
CASSPREGEDEQYF
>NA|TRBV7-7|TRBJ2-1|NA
TGTGCTAGCAGCTCGGACTATGGAGGGAATGAGCAGTTCTTC
CASSSDYGGNEQFF
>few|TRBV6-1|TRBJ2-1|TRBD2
TGTGCCAGCAGTGAAGGACTAGCTCCTTACAATGAGCAGTTCTTC
CASSEGLAPYNEQFF
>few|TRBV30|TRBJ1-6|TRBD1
TGTGCATCGGGACAGCACCTAGATTCACCCCTCCACTTT
CASGQHLDSPLHF
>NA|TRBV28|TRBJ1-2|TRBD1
TGTGCCAGCAGTTCCCCAGGGGGATCCTATGGCTACACCTTC
CASSSPGGSYGYTF
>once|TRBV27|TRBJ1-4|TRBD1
TGTGCCAGCAGTCCGGACAGGGTTGAAAAACTGTTTTTT
CASSPDRVEKLFF
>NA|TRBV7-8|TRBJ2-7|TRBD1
TGTGCCAGCAGCTTGGACAGGCCACGCTCCTACGAGCAGTACTTC
CASSLDRPRSYEQYF
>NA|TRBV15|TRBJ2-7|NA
TGTGCCACCAGCAGAGGACAGTTCTCCTACGAGCAGTACTTC
CATSRGQFSYEQYF
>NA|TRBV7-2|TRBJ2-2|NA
TGTGCCAGCAGCCCCCCCTTAGGACTAAACACCGGGGAGCTGTTTTTT
CASSPPLGLNTGELFF
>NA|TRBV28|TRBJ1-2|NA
TGTGCCAGCAGTTTCAGGGAACTCGGTGGCTACACCTTC
CASSFRELGGYTF
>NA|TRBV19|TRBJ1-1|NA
TGTGCCAGTAATCACGGAGTGAACACTGAAGCTTTCTTT
CASNHGVNTEAFF
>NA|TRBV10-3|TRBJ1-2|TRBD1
TGTGCCATCAGAACGGGACAGGGGGCGACTGGCTACACCTTC
CAIRTGQGATGYTF
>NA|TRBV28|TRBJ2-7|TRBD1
TGTGCCAGCAGTAACTCCGGGACAGGAGAAACCTACGAGCAGTACTTC
CASSNSGTGETYEQYF
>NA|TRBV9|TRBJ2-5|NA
TGTGCCAGCAGCGACAGGGACCTAGGTACCCAGTACTTC
CASSDRDLGTQYF
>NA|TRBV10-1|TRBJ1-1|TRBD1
TGCGCCAGCAGTGAGTCGGGAAGGTGGGGACAGATGAACACTGAAGCTTTCTTT
CASSESGRWGQMNTEAFF
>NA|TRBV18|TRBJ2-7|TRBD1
TGTGCCAGCTCACGAGCGGGACAGGGGGCTTATGAGCAGTACTTC
CASSRAGQGAYEQYF
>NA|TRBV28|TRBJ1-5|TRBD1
TGTGCCAGCAGTTTGCCGACAGGGATCGGTCAGCCCCAGCATTTT
CASSLPTGIGQPQHF
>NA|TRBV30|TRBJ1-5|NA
TGTGCCTGGAGTGGTACGGGACATATACCATCCGGCAATCAGCCCCAGCATTTT
CAWSGTGHIPSGNQPQHF
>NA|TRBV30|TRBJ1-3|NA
TGTGCCTGGATGTATGGAAACACCATATATTTT
CAWMYGNTIYF
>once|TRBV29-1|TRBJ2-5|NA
TGCAGCGTCACCCGGTCGGCGGAGGAGACCCAGTACTTC
CSVTRSAEETQYF
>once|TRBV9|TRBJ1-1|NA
TGTGCCAGCAGCGTTGGGGGGATAATCAACACTGAAGCTTTCTTT
CASSVGGIINTEAFF
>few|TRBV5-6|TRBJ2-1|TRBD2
TGTGCCAGCAGCTCTCAAGCGGGACTCTACAATGAGCAGTTCTTC
CASSSQAGLYNEQFF
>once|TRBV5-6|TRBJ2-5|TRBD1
TGTGCCAGCAGCTTGGTACAGGGGGAGACCCAGTACTTC
CASSLVQGETQYF